This TCR beta chain was found in a study of T-cell reconstitution after alpha-beta-depleted transplantation in children. The CDR3 is 14 amino acids. The V and J ends lost 3 bases and 1 base respectively, with 8 bases between them. CDR1 is KGHSH, CDR2 LQKENI, per germline. Preparation of the TCRbeta library was carried out with unique molecular identifiers. A single record per CDR3 protein comes from TCRdb applying MiXCR to the PCR reads. The data hold 480,000 or so distinct CDR3 sequences, with roughly a tenth observed a single time. About this clonotype itself: The antigen is undetermined.

Study observations and caveats: Newly generated T cells supplied most T-cell counts and diversity one year post-transplant. Alpha-beta T cells about two months after transplant reportedly derived from several hundred expanded graft clones. Some patients showed high day-60 TCRbeta diversity, which derived from surviving recipient T cells and thymic progenitors.

This specimen was PBMCs, taken before TCRalphabeta/CD19-depleted stem cell transplant. This receptor was obtained from a child aged 2 to 9 with inherited bone marrow failure, due to receive a stem cell transplant. The J gene is TRBJ2-3, the V gene TRBV18; tentative D call: TRBD1 (6 bases). DNA of the CDR3: TGTGCCAGCTCACCGGACAGCCGCACAGATACGCAGTATTTT. Residues: CASSPDSRTDTQYF.